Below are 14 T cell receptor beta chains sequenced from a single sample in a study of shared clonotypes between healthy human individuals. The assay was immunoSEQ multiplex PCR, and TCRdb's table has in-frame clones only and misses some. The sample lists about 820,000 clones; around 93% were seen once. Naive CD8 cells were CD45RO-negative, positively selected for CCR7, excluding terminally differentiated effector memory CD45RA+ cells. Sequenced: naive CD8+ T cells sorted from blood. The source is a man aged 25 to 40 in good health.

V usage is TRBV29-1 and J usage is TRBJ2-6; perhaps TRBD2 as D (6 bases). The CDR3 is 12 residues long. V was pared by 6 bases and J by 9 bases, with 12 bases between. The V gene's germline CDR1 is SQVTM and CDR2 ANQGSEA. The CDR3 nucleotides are TGCAGCGTCTGGGAGGCGGACAACGTCCTGACTTTC. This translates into CSVWEADNVLTF.

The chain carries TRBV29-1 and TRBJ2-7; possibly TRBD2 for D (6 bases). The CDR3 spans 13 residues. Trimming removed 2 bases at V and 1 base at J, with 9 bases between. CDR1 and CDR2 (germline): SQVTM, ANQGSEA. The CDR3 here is CSVEIGGSYEQYF. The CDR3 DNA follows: TGCAGCGTTGAAATCGGGGGTTCCTACGAGCAGTACTTC.

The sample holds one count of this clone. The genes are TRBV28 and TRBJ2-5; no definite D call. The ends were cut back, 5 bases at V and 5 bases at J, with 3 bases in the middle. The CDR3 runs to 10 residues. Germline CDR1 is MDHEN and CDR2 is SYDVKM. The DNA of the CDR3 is TGTGCCAGCAGTCACGAGACCCAGTACTTC. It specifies CASSHETQYF.

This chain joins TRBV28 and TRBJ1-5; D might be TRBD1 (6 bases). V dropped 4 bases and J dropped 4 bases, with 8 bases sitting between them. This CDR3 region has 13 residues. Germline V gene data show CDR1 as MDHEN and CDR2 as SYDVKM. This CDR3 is CASSSTGNQPQHF. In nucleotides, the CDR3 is TGTGCCAGCAGTTCGACAGGTAATCAGCCCCAGCATTTT.

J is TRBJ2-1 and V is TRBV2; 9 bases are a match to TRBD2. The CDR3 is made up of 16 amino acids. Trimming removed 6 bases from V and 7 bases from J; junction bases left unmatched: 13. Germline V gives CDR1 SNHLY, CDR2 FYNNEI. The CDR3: CASRSGRGRAKNEQFF. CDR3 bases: TGTGCCAGCAGATCCGGCCGCGGGAGGGCCAAGAATGAGCAGTTCTTC.

CDR3 coding DNA: TGTGCCAGCAGTGAATTTCAGGGGTGGGCATACAATGAGCAGTTCTTC. Its protein is CASSEFQGWAYNEQFF. This chain connects TRBV6-1 to TRBJ2-1; tentatively, D is TRBD1 (6 bases). The CDR3 consists of 16 residues. Trimming removed 2 bases from V and 4 bases from J, with 15 bases in between. Germline V CDR1 and CDR2: MNHNS, SASEGT.

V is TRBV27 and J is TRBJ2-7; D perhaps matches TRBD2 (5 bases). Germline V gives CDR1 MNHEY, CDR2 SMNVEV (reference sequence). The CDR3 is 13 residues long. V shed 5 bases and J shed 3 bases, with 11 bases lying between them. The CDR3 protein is CASSPDGLYEQYF. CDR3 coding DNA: TGTGCCAGCAGTCCCGACGGACTCTACGAGCAGTACTTC.

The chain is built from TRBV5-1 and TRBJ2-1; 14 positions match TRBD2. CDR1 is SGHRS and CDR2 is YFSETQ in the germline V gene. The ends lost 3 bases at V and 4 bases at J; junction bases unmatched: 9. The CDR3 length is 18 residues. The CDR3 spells CASSSTGLAGDPYNEQFF. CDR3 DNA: TGCGCCAGCAGCTCAACGGGACTAGCGGGAGACCCATACAATGAGCAGTTCTTC.

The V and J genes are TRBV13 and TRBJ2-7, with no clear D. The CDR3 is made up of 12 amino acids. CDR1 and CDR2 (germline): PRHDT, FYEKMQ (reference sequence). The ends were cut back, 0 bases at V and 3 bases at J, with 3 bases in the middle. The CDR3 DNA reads TGTGCCAGCAGCTTAGGATTCTACGAGCAGTACTTC. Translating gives CASSLGFYEQYF.

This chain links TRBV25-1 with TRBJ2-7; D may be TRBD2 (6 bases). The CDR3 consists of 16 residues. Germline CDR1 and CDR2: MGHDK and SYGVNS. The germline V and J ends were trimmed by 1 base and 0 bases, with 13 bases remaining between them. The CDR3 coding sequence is TGTGCCAGCAGTGAATTCCCGGGAGACCGCTCCTACGAGCAGTACTTC. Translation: CASSEFPGDRSYEQYF.

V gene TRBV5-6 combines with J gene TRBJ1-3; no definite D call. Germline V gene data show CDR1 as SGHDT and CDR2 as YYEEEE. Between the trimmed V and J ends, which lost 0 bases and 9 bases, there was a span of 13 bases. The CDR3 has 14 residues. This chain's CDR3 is CASSLAAGKSTIYF. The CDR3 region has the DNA TGTGCCAGCAGCTTGGCCGCGGGTAAAAGCACCATATATTTT.

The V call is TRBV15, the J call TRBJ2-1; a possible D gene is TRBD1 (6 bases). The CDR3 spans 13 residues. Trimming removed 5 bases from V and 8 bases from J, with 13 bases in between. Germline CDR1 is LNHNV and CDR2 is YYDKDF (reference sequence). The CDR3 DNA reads TGTGCCACCAGCGAGCGTTGGGGGCATGAGCAGTTCTTC. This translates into CATSERWGHEQFF.

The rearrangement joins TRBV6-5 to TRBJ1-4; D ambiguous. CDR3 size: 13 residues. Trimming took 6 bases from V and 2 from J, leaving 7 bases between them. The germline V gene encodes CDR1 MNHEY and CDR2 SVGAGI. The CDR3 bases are TGTGCCAGCAGGGAACAGACTAATGAAAAACTGTTTTTT. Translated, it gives CASREQTNEKLFF.

The CDR3: CASSQGREQYF. In DNA form, the CDR3 reads TGTGCCAGCAGCCAAGGGCGCGAGCAGTACTTC. The chain links TRBV7-6 to TRBJ2-7; no definite D call. The length of the CDR3 is 11 residues. V shed 5 bases and J shed 6 bases, with 8 bases lying between them. Germline CDR1 and CDR2: SGHVS and FNYEAQ.